This TCR beta chain was observed in a study of metastatic and nonmetastatic thyroid tumors. TCRdb reassembled clones from the PCR reads with MiXCR. The sample shows tens of thousands of clones, around 25% of them seen only once. Treatment of any kind had been given to no patient before thyroid surgery. On this clone itself: The germline gene is not matched at one end of the junction; a read error may be the cause.

Looked up from germline, CDR1 is LNHDA and CDR2 is SQIVND (reference sequence). The CDR3 covers 11 residues. The source of this sequence is a female donor with papillary thyroid cancer or a benign thyroid nodule (not recorded which). Some clones in this sample may be carry-over from other donors' samples. The sequenced sample consisted of blood. The chain combines TRBV19 with TRBJ1-2; D is perhaps TRBD1 (5 bases). The CDR3 nucleotides are TGTGCCAGAAGTAACGGGGGTGGCTACACCTTC. This translates into CARSNGGGYTF.